This TCR beta chain was found in a study of CD8 T cells in Susac syndrome. Diagnostic criteria for definite or probable disease, in their recently defined form, were met by the patients with Susac syndrome. TEMRA cells were FACS-enriched, with CD8+ and CD4+ T cells isolated negatively. Germline V CDR1 and CDR2: MDHEN, SYDVKM. This CDR3 has 13 amino acids. V lost 9 bases and J 0 bases, leaving 9 bases between the germline ends. Random hexamers were used to reverse transcribe an amount of about 0.45 to 1 ug RNA. Multiplex PCR with immunoSEQ amplified the TCR beta CDR3 across 54 Vbeta and 13 Jbeta. From the immunoSEQ multiplex PCR reads, TCRdb called clonotypes with MiXCR, one entry per CDR3 protein. This sample has some 150,000 distinct CDR3 sequences; roughly 95% occur once, and the top ten carry over 0.075%.

The chain carries TRBV28 and TRBJ2-1; unclear D gene. The sequenced sample consisted of CD4+ T cells from PBMCs. This TCR derives from a human donor with Susac syndrome. The CDR3 nucleotides read TGTGCCAGTCAACGGAGCTCCTACAATGAGCAGTTCTTC. This gives the protein CASQRSSYNEQFF.